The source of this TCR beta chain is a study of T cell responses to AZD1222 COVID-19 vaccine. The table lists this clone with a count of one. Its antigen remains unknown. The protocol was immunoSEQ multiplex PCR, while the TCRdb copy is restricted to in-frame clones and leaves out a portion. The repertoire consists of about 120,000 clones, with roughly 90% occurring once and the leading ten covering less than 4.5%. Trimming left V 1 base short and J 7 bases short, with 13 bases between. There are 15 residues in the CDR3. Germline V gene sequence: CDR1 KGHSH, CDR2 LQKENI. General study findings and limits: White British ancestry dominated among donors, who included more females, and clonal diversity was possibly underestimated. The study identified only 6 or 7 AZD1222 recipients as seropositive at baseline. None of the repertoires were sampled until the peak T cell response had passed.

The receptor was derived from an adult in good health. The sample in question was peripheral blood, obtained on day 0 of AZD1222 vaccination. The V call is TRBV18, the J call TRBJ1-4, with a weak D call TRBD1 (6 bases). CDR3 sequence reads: CASSPRWGPSEKLFF. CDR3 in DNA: TGTGCCAGCTCACCACGCTGGGGGCCCAGTGAAAAACTGTTTTTT.